This T cell receptor (beta chain) was identified during a study of monozygotic twins with inflammatory bowel disease. The germline V gene has CDR1 MNHNS and CDR2 SASEGT. The CDR3 length is 13 residues. TCRdb reprocessed the 5' RACE reads, with one entry per CDR3 protein and no DNA. The data show 210,000 or so distinct CDR3 sequences, and the top ten clones hold roughly 8%. The TCR was taken from a human donor with ulcerative colitis or Crohn's disease, or a healthy co-twin of an affected twin (not recorded which). The rearrangement uses TRBV6-1 and TRBJ1-6. Material: blood. CDR3: CASGEGFNSPLHF.